This TCR beta chain is from a study of shared clonotypes between healthy human individuals. General study results and limits: Memory subsets generally showed lower estimated richness than naive subsets. The low donor count limited represented genetic and exposure-history diversity. The generation probabilities recorded for non-shared clonotypes fell below those of clonotypes shared by all four donors.

Details on this clone: Its matching antigen is unknown.

The CDR3 totals 15 residues. Deep was the level used in running the assay. The repertoire was sequenced with immunoSEQ multiplex PCR; TCRdb's copy has only in-frame clones and lacks some. The table lists approximately 2,300,000 clones, just under 95% of them singletons. This clonotype originated in a man younger than 30 in good health. Some clones in this sample may be carry-over from other donors' samples. V gene TRBV21-1 combines with J gene TRBJ1-4; the listed D gene, TRBD1, was not tested against the DNA. TRBV21-1 is recorded as a pseudogene. Sequenced: naive CD4+ T cells from PBMCs. Subset in this sample: CD45RA+ positively selected. Here the CDR3 DNA reads TGTGCCAGCAGCAAAGAACAGGGAGAGGAGGAAAAACTGTTTTTT. Protein product: CASSKEQGEEEKLFF.